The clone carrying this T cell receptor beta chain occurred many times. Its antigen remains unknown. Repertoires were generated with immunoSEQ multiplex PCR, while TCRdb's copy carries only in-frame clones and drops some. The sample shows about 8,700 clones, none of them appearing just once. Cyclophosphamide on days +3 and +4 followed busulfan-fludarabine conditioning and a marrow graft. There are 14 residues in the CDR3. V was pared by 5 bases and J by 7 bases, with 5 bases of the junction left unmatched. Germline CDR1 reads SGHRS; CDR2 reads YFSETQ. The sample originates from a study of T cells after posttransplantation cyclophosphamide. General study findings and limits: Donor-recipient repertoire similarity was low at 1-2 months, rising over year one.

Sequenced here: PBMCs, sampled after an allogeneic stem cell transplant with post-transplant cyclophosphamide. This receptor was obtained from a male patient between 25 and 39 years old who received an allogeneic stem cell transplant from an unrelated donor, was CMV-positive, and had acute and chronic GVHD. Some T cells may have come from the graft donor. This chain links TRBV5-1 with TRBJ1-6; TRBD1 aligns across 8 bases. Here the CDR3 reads CASRSDRENSPLHF. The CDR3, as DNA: TGCGCCAGCAGGTCGGACAGGGAGAATTCACCCCTCCACTTT. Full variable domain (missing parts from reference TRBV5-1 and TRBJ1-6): KAGVTQTPRYLIKTRGQQVTLSCSPISGHRSVSWYQQTPGQGLQFLFEYFSETQRNKGNFPGRFSGRQFSNSRSEMNVSTLELGDSALYLCASRSDRENSPLHFGNGTRLTVT.